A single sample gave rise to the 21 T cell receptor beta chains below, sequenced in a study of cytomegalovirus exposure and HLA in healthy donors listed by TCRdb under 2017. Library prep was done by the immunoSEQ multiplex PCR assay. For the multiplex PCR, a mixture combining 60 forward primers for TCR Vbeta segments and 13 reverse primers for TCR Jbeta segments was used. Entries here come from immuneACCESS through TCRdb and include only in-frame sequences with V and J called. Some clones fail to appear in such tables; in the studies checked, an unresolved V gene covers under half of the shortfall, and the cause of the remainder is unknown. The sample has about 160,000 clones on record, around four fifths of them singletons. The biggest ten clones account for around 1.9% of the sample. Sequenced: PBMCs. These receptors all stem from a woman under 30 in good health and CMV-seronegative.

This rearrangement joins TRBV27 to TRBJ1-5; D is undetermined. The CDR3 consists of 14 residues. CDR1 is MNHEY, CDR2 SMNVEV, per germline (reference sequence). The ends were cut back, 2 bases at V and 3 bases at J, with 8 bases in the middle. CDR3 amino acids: CASSLSGYNQPQHF. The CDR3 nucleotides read TGTGCCAGCAGTTTAAGCGGGTACAATCAGCCCCAGCATTTT.

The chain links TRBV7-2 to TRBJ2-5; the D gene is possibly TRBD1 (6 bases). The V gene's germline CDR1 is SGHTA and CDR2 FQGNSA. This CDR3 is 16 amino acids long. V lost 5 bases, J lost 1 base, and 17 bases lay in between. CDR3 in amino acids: CASSPNTGLTQETQYF. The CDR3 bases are TGTGCCAGCAGCCCCAACACAGGGCTTACCCAAGAGACCCAGTACTTC.

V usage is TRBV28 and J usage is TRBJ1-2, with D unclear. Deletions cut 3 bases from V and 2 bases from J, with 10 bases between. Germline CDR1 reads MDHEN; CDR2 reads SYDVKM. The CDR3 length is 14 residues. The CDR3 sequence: CASSFHNANYGYTF. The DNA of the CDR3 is TGTGCCAGCAGTTTCCACAACGCCAACTATGGCTACACCTTC.

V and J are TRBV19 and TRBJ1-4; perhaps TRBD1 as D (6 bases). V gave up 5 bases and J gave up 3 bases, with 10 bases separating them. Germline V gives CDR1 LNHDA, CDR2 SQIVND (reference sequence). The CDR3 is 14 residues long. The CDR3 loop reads CASSPWTANEKLFF. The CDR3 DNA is TGTGCCAGTAGTCCTTGGACAGCTAATGAAAAACTGTTTTTT.

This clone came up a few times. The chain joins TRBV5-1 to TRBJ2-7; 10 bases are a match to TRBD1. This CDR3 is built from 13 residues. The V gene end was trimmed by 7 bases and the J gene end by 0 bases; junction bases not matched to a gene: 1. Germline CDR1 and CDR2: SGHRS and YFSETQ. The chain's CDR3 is CASGTGVSYEQYF. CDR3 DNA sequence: TGCGCCAGCGGGACAGGGGTCTCCTACGAGCAGTACTTC.

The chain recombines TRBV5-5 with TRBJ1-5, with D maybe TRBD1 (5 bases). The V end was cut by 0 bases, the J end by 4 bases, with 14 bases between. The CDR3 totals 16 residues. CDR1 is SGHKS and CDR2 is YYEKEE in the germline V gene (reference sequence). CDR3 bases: TGTGCCAGCAGCTTGGGGGTAAACCGACAGAATCAGCCCCAGCATTTT. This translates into CASSLGVNRQNQPQHF.

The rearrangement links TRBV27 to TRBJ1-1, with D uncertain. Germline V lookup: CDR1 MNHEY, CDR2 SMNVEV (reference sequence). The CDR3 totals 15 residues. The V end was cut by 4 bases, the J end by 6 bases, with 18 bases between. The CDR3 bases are TGTGCCAGCAGTTCCCGCCAATTGAGCGAGGCTGAAGCTTTCTTT. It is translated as CASSSRQLSEAEAFF.

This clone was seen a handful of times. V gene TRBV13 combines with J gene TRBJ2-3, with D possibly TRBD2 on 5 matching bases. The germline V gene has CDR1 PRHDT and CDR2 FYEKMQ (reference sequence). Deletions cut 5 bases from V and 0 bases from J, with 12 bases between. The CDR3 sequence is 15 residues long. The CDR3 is CASSPLGVSTDTQYF. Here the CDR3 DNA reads TGTGCCAGCAGCCCTCTCGGGGTAAGCACAGATACGCAGTATTTT.

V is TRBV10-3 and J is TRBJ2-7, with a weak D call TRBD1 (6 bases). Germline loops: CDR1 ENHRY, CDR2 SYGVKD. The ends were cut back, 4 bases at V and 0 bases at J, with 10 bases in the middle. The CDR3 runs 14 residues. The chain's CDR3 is CAISGRDNSYEQYF. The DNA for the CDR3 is TGTGCCATCAGTGGCCGGGACAACTCCTACGAGCAGTACTTC.

CDR3 region: CASSLASFSNQPQHF. DNA of the CDR3: TGTGCCAGCAGCTTAGCGAGTTTTAGCAATCAGCCCCAGCATTTT. The genes are TRBV7-2 and TRBJ1-5; D is ambiguous. The CDR3 runs 15 residues. Germline-derived CDR1 and CDR2 are SGHTA and FQGNSA. The germline V and J ends were trimmed by 0 bases and 0 bases, with 6 bases remaining between them.

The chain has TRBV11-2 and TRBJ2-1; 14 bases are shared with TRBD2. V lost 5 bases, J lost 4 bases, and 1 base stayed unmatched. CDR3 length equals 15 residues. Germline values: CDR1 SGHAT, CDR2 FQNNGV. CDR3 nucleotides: TGTGCCAGCAGCCGGACTAGCGGGGGGTACAATGAGCAGTTCTTC. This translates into CASSRTSGGYNEQFF.

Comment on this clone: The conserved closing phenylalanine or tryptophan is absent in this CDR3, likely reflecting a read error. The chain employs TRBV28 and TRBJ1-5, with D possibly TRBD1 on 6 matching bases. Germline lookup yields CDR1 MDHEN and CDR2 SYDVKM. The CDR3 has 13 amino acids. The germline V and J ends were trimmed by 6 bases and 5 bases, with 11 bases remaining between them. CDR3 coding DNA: TGTGCCAGCAGCTCAACAGGGTATCAGCCCCAGCATCTT. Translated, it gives CASSSTGYQPQHL.

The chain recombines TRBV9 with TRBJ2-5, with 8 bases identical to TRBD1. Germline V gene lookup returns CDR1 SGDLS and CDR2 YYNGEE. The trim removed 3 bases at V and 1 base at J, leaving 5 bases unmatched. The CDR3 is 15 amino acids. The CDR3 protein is CASSAGQVIQETQYF. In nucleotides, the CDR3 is TGTGCCAGCAGCGCGGGACAGGTAATCCAAGAGACCCAGTACTTC.

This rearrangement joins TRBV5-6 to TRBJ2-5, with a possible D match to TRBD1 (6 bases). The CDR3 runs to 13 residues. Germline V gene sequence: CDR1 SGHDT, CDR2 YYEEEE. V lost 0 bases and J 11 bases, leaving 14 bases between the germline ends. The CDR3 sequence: CASSLDRAGEQYF. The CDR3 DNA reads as TGTGCCAGCAGCTTGGACAGGGCAGGTGAGCAGTACTTC.

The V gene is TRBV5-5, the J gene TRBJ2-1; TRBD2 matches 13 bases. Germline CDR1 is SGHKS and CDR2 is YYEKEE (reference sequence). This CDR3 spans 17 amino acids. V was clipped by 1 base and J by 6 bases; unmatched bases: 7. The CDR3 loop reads CASSLWGGLAGINEQFF. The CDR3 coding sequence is TGTGCCAGCAGCTTGTGGGGGGGACTAGCGGGGATCAATGAGCAGTTCTTC.

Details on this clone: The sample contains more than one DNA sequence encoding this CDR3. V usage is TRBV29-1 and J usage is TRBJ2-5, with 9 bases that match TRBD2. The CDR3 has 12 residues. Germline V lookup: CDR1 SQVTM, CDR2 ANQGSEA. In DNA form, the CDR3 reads TGCGCTATAGCGGGGGAGGGAGAGACCCAGTACTTC. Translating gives CAIAGEGETQYF.

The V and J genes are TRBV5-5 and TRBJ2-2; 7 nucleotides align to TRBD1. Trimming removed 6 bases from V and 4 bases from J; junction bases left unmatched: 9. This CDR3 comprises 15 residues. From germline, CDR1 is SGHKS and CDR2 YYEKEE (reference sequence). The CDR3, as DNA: TGTGCCAGCACCTCCTCGGCAGGGGGCACCGGGGAGCTGTTTTTT. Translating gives CASTSSAGGTGELFF.

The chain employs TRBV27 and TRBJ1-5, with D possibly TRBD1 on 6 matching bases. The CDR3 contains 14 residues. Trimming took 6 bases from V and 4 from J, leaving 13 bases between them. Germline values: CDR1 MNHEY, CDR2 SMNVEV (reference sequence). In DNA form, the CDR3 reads TGTGCCAGCAGCCCCGCCGGGACAAATCAGCCCCAGCATTTT. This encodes CASSPAGTNQPQHF.

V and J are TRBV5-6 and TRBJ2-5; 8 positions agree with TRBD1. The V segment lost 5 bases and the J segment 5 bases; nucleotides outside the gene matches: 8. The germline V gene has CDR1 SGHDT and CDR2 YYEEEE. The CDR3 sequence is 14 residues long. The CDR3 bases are TGTGCCAGCAGAGGGACAGGATTGAGTGAGACCCAGTACTTC. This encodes CASRGTGLSETQYF.

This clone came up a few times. In DNA form, the CDR3 reads TGTGCCAGCAGTCACGACAGCTACGAGCAGTACTTC. The encoded protein is CASSHDSYEQYF. This sequence joins TRBV6-5 and TRBJ2-7; perhaps TRBD1 as D (5 bases). The CDR3 sequence is 12 residues long. Trimming took off 5 bases at V and 3 bases at J, with 8 bases between the two ends. CDR1 is MNHEY, CDR2 SVGAGI, per germline.

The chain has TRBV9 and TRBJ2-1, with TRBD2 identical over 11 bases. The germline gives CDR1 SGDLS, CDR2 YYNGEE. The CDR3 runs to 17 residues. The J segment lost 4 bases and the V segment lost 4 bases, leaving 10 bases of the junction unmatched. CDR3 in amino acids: CASSPYSLAGGYNEQFF. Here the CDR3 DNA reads TGTGCCAGCAGCCCGTATTCTCTAGCGGGAGGATACAATGAGCAGTTCTTC.